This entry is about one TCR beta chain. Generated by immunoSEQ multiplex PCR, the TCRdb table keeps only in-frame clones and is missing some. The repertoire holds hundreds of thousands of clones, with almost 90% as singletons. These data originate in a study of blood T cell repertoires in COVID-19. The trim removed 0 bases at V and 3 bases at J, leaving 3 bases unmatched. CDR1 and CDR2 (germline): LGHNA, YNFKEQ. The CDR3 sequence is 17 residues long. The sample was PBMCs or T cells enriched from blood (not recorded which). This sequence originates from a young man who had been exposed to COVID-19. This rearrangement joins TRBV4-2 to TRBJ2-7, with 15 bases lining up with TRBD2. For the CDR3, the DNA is TGTGCCAGCAGCCAAGATGGACTAGCGGGGGGGCACTACGAGCAGTACTTC. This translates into CASSQDGLAGGHYEQYF.